This T cell receptor (beta chain) was recovered during a study of blood T cell repertoires in COVID-19. Generated by immunoSEQ multiplex PCR, the TCRdb table keeps only in-frame clones and is missing some. The sample has around 180,000 clones, roughly 76% seen once. The CDR3 contains 18 residues. Germline values: CDR1 SGHNT, CDR2 YENEEA. The V and J ends lost 7 bases and 0 bases, in that order; junction bases with no gene match: 15. V gene TRBV11-3 combines with J gene TRBJ2-7; 10 bases agree with TRBD1. The receptor comes from a woman older than 75 with COVID-19, enrolled during active disease. The specimen sequenced was peripheral blood. The CDR3 spells CASKPGQGILPSSYEQYF. As DNA, the CDR3 is TGTGCCAGCAAACCGGGACAGGGGATCCTCCCTAGCTCCTACGAGCAGTACTTC.